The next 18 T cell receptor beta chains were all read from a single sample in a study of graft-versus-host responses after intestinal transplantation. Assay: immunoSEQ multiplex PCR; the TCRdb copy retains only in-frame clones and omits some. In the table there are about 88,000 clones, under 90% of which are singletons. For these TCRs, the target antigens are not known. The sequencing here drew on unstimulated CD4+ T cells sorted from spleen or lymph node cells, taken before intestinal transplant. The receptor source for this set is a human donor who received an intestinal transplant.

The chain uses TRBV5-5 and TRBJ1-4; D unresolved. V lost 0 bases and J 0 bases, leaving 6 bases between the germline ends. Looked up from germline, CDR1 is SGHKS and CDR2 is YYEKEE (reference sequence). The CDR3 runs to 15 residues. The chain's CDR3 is CASSLGASTNEKLFF. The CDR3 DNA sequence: TGTGCCAGCAGCTTGGGGGCCTCAACTAATGAAAAACTGTTTTTT.

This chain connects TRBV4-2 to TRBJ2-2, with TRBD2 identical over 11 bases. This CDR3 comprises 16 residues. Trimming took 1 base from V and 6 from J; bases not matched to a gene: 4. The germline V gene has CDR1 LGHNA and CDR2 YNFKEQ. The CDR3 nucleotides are TGTGCCAGCAGCCAAGGACTAGCGGGGATCGCCGGGGAGCTGTTTTTT. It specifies CASSQGLAGIAGELFF.

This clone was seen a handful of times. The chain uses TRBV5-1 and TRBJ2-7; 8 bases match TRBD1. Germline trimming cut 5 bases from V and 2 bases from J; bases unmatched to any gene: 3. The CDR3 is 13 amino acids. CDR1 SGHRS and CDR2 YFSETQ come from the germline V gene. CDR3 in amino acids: CASRMTGAYEQYF. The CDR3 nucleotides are TGCGCCAGCAGAATGACAGGGGCCTACGAGCAGTACTTC. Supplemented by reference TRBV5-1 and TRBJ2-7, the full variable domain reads KAGVTQTPRYLIKTRGQQVTLSCSPISGHRSVSWYQQTPGQGLQFLFEYFSETQRNKGNFPGRFSGRQFSNSRSEMNVSTLELGDSALYLCASRMTGAYEQYFGPGTRLTVT.

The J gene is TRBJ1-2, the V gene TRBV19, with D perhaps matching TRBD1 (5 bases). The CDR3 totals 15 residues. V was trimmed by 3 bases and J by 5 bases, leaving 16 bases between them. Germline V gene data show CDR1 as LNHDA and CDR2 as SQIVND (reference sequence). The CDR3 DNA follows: TGTGCCAGTAGTATCGACGGGGGGATGACGTATGGCTACACCTTC. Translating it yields CASSIDGGMTYGYTF.

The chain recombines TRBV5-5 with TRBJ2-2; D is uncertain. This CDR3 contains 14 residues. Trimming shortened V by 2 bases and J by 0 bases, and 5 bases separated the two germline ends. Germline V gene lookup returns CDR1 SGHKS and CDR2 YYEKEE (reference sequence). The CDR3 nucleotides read TGTGCCAGCAGCTTCTTCGCGAACACCGGGGAGCTGTTTTTT. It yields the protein CASSFFANTGELFF.

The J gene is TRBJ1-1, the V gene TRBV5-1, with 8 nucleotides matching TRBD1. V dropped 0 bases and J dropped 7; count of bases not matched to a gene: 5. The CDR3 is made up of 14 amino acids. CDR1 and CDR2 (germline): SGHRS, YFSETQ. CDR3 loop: CASSLDPGQGEAFF. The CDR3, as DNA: TGCGCCAGCAGCTTGGACCCAGGACAGGGTGAAGCTTTCTTT. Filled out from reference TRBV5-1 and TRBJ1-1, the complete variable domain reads KAGVTQTPRYLIKTRGQQVTLSCSPISGHRSVSWYQQTPGQGLQFLFEYFSETQRNKGNFPGRFSGRQFSNSRSEMNVSTLELGDSALYLCASSLDPGQGEAFFGQGTRLTVV.

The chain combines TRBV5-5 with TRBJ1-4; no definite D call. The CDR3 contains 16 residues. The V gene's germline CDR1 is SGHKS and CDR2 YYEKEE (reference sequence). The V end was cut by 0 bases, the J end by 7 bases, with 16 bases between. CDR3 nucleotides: TGTGCCAGCAGCTTGGCCTATCTTACGGCAGGTGAAAAACTGTTTTTT. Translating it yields CASSLAYLTAGEKLFF.

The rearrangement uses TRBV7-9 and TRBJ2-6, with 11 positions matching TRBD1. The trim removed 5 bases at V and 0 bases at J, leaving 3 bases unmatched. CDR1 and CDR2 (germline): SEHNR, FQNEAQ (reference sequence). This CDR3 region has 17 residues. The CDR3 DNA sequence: TGTGCCAGCAGCACCGGGACAGGGGGCTCTGGGGCCAACGTCCTGACTTTC. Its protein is CASSTGTGGSGANVLTF. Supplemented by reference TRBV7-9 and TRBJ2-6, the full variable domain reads DTGVSQNPRHKITKRGQNVTFRCDPISEHNRLYWYRQTLGQGPEFLTYFQNEAQLEKSRLLSDRFSAERPKGSFSTLEIQRTEQGDSAMYLCASSTGTGGSGANVLTFGAGSRLTVL.

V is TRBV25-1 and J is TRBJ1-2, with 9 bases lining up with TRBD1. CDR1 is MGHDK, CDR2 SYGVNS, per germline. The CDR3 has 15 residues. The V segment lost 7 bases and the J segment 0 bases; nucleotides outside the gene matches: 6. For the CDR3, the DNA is TGTGCCAGCACTGAGGGGACAGGGACTAACTATGGCTACACCTTC. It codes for CASTEGTGTNYGYTF.

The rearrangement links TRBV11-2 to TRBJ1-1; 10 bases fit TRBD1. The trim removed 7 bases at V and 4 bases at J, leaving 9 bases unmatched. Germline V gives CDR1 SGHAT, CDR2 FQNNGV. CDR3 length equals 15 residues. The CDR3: CASTQGQGVRTEAFF. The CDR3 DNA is TGTGCCAGCACCCAAGGACAGGGGGTTCGCACTGAAGCTTTCTTT. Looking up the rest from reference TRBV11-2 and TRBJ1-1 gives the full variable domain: EAGVAQSPRYKIIEKRQSVAFWCNPISGHATLYWYQQILGQGPKLLIQFQNNGVVDDSQLPKDRFSAERLKGVDSTLKIQPAKLEDSAVYLCASTQGQGVRTEAFFGQGTRLTVV.

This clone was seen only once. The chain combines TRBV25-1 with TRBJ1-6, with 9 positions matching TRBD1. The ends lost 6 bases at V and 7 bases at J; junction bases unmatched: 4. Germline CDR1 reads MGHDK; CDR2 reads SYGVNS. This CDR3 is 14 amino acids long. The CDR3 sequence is CASRPGQGNSPLHF. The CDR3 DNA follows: TGTGCCAGCAGGCCCGGACAGGGGAATTCACCCCTCCACTTT.

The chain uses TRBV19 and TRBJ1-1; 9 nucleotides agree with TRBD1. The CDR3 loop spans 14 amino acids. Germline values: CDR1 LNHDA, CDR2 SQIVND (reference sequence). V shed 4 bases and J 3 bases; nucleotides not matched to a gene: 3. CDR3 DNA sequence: TGTGCCAGTAGTAACCGGGACAGGGACACTGAAGCTTTCTTT. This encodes CASSNRDRDTEAFF. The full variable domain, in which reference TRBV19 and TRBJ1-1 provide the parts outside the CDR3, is DGGITQSPKYLFRKEGQNVTLSCEQNLNHDAMYWYRQDPGQGLRLIYYSQIVNDFQKGDIAEGYSVSREKKESFPLTVTSAQKNPTAFYLCASSNRDRDTEAFFGQGTRLTVV.

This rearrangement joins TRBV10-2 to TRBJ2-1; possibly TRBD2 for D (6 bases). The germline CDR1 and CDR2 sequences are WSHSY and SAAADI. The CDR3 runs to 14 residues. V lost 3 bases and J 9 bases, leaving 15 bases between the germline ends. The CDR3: CASSESSVVGEQFF. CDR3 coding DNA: TGCGCCAGCAGTGAATCTAGCGTTGTTGGTGAGCAGTTCTTC.

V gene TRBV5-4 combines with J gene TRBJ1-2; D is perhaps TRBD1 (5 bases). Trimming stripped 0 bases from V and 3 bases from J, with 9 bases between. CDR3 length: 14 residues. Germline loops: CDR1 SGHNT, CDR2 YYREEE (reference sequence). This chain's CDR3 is CASSLGQGDYGYTF. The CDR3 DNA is TGTGCCAGCAGCTTGGGGCAGGGCGACTATGGCTACACCTTC.

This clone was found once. CDR3 region: CASSLQGSSYNEQFF. CDR3 nucleotides: TGTGCCAGCAGCCTTCAGGGGAGCTCCTACAATGAGCAGTTCTTC. The genes are TRBV7-2 and TRBJ2-1, with D perhaps TRBD1 (6 bases). The CDR3 length is 15 residues. With 5 bases removed from V and 0 bases from J, the gap between germline ends came to 11 bases. Germline V gene data show CDR1 as SGHTA and CDR2 as FQGNSA.

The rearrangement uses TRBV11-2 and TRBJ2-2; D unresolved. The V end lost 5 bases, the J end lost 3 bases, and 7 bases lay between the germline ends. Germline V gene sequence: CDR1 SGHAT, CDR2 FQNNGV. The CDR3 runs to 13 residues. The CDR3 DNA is TGTGCCAGCAGCCCCCGGGACACCGGGGAGCTGTTTTTT. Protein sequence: CASSPRDTGELFF. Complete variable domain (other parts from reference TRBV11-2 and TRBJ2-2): EAGVAQSPRYKIIEKRQSVAFWCNPISGHATLYWYQQILGQGPKLLIQFQNNGVVDDSQLPKDRFSAERLKGVDSTLKIQPAKLEDSAVYLCASSPRDTGELFFGEGSRLTVL.

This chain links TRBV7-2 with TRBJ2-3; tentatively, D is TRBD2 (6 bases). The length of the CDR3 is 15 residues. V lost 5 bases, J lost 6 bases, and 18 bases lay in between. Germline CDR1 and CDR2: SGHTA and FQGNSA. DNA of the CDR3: TGTGCCAGCAGCCCAGGGCCCTGGGGGGTGGATACGCAGTATTTT. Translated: CASSPGPWGVDTQYF.

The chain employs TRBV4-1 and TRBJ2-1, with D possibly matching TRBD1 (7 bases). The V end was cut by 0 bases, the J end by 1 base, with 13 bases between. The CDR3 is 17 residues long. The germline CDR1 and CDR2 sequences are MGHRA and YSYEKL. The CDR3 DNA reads TGCGCCAGCAGCCAAGATCCGGCAGGGGGGTCCTACAATGAGCAGTTCTTC. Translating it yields CASSQDPAGGSYNEQFF.